This TCR beta chain stems from a study of neurological immune-mediated disorders (dated by TCRdb to the late 2010s). Background on the whole study: Among the roughly 34 multiple sclerosis patients, relapsing-remitting MS was present in some 31 and secondary progressive MS was present in 3. Using UMI-based sequencing, the study compared peripheral blood TCR-beta repertoires from patients with HTLV-I-associated myelopathy (HAM/TSP), patients with multiple sclerosis, and healthy controls. Longitudinal samples, technical triplicates and paired sorted CD4+ and CD8+ T-cell subsets, alongside PBMC samples, were included among the roughly 97 TCR-beta libraries. Of the approximately 65 subjects in the cohort, some 15 were HAM/TSP patients, some 34 were multiple sclerosis patients, and about 20 were healthy controls. General study outcomes and caveats: TCR clonal expansion was highest in HAM/TSP patients and lowest in MS patients, with MS patients falling below even healthy controls. In phylogenetic analysis, the repertoires of 18 of 34 MS patients grouped into a cluster of related CDR3 sequences, which suggests a possible signature at the repertoire level. The MS cluster was not associated with any clinical or MRI features, and the authors stated that larger cohorts are needed. No identical CDR3 amino acid sequences were shared among expanded clones across subjects, suggesting private TCR-beta repertoires in all groups.

This clonotype occurred many times. The target of this receptor is not known. Base qualities are not provided; no much larger clone lies one nucleotide away. cDNA was synthesized by template-switch 5'RACE using a primer with a 10-nucleotide random unique molecular identifier that tagged each TCR transcript. Each sequencing run produced over 190 million TCR-beta sequences covering 15-18 subjects. The RNeasy kit was used for extraction of total RNA. The KAPA Real-time Library Amplification kit was used to amplify TCR-beta VDJ regions with primers for the TCR constant region and the 5'RACE anchor. A first PCR added sample indexes and Illumina adaptors, and a second PCR then raised library yield. The roughly 650 bp TCR product was size-selected on a 2% E-gel SizeSelection system after Ampure bead purification. Before pooling, library quality was assessed on a Bioanalyzer, concentration was determined with Qubit, and library quantification was performed with the Kapa Library Quantification kit. Paired-end 2 x 150 bp sequencing of the libraries was performed on an Illumina HiSeq 2500. To increase sequence diversity, roughly 24-32% phiX was spiked into each library pool. The source study handled its data this way. The UMI-based MiGEC pipeline processed quality-filtered reads and removed over 80% of raw TCR sequences during error correction. IMGT germline references were used for aligning VDJ genes, and each clonotype was defined as a unique CDR3 amino acid sequence together with its V-J genes. Clonal expansion, Shannon diversity and CDR3 relatedness (CalcPairwiseDistances, ClusterSamples) were evaluated with VDJtools, and phylogenetic trees were built with CLCbio workbench. A clone was classed as expanded if it had 8 or more unique UMIs, a cutoff based on coefficient-of-variation modelling across technical triplicates. TCRdb reanalyzed the raw reads on its own, using fastp at Q25 for trimming and MiXCR for clone calling, and kept in-frame beta chains. Duplicate CDR3 protein sequences are folded into a single record with the most common DNA and genes. The V and J calls follow TCRdb's processing rather than the paper's. Here the sample has about 66,000 distinct CDR3 sequences; roughly 4.9% occur a single time. The ten largest make up roughly 2% of the sample.

Unsorted PBMC libraries were generated from 2 million PBMCs stored in RNAlater at -80 °C until RNA extraction. Multiple sclerosis patients were enrolled in a US clinical protocol evaluating disease progression by magnetic resonance imaging. Peripheral blood underwent Ficoll-Hypaque density gradient centrifugation to isolate PBMCs, which were then cryopreserved in liquid nitrogen. V and J are truncated by 5 bases and 0 bases respectively, leaving an intervening sequence of 13 bases. CDR1 and CDR2 are read off the germline V gene (reference sequence) as DFQATT and SNEGSKA. There are 14 amino acids in the CDR3, from cysteine to phenylalanine inclusive. Only the CDR3 part of the read is kept: 42 bases, read in frame from the first base.

The material sequenced was PBMCs. The chain joins TRBV20-1 to TRBJ1-2; possibly the D gene is TRBD1, per 5 matching bases. The sequence came from a woman in her 70s with multiple sclerosis. The DNA is TGCAGTGCTCCGACAGAAGGCTCTAACTATGGCTACACCTTC. Its amino acids are CSAPTEGSNYGYTF.